Listed below are T cell receptor beta chains from one sample, sequenced in a study of OX40 agonist ivuxolimab in advanced cancers. Measured with immunoSEQ multiplex PCR; TCRdb has only the in-frame clones, and not every one. This sample carries 15,000 to 25,000 clones, roughly 89% of them seen once, and the ten largest clones take 50%. The sample was CD4+ or CD8+ T cells sorted from blood, taken in a trial of the OX40 agonist ivuxolimab. These receptors all stem from an adult with an advanced solid tumor such as melanoma, head and neck, liver or kidney cancer. Both conserved end residues are part of each CDR3. D genes are given only for firm matches. Size is stated for part of the rows, as once, few or many counts, or as a class when the clone is expanded.

j_call v_call d_call clone_size cdr3_aa cdr3_nt
TRBJ2-7 TRBV7-9 . . CASSSPRTGYEQYF TGTGCCAGCAGCTCTCCCCGGACGGGTTACGAGCAGTACTTC
TRBJ2-1 TRBV19 TRBD2 medium-sized CASGTSGLNEQFF TGTGCCAGCGGGACTAGCGGGTTGAATGAGCAGTTCTTC
TRBJ2-7 TRBV4-1 TRBD2 . CASKGTSGRIPEQYF TGCGCCAGCAAAGGGACTAGCGGGAGGATCCCCGAGCAGTACTTC
TRBJ2-3 TRBV4-1 . . CASSQGGTDVWDTQYF TGCGCCAGCAGCCAAGGTGGGACGGATGTGTGGGATACGCAGTATTTT
TRBJ2-1 TRBV19 . once CASSILAVDNEQFF TGTGCCAGTAGTATCCTAGCAGTTGACAATGAGCAGTTCTTC
TRBJ2-3 TRBV4-3 . . CASRRGRMTDTQYF TGCGCCAGCCGTAGGGGGAGGATGACAGATACGCAGTATTTT
TRBJ2-3 TRBV27 TRBD2 . CASSLSIAGALDTQYF TGTGCCAGCAGTTTATCGATAGCGGGAGCCCTCGATACGCAGTATTTT
TRBJ2-3 TRBV27 TRBD1 . CASSSSGTGGTDTQYF TGTGCCAGCAGTTCCTCCGGGACAGGGGGCACAGATACGCAGTATTTT
TRBJ2-1 TRBV11-2 TRBD1 . CASSQTGSGVNEQFF TGTGCCAGCAGCCAGACAGGGTCAGGAGTCAATGAGCAGTTCTTC
TRBJ2-7 TRBV4-3 . . CASSQDERTVSYEQYF TGCGCCAGCAGCCAAGATGAGAGGACAGTCTCCTACGAGCAGTACTTC
TRBJ2-5 TRBV19 . . CASSGSSIETQYF TGTGCCAGTAGCGGGAGTAGTATAGAGACCCAGTACTTC
TRBJ2-5 TRBV2 TRBD2 . CASSEMISLAGGRQETQYF TGTGCCAGCAGTGAAATGATTAGCCTAGCGGGAGGGCGGCAAGAGACCCAGTACTTC
TRBJ2-7 TRBV4-2 . . CASSQDIVGVGSYEQYF TGTGCCAGCAGCCAAGATATCGTGGGCGTGGGGTCCTACGAGCAGTACTTC
TRBJ2-7 TRBV15 . . CATSSPRETNTYEQYF TGTGCCACCAGTAGCCCAAGGGAGACGAATACCTACGAGCAGTACTTC
TRBJ2-7 TRBV18 . . CASSPPDSYEQYF TGTGCCAGCTCACCACCGGACTCCTACGAGCAGTACTTC
TRBJ2-2 TRBV19 . . CASSIMAGPGELFF TGTGCCAGTAGTATAATGGCGGGACCCGGGGAGCTGTTTTTT
TRBJ2-4 TRBV5-8 TRBD1 few CASSLLGQGNIQYF TGTGCCAGCAGCTTACTGGGACAGGGAAACATTCAGTACTTC
TRBJ2-1 TRBV11-2 . . CASAIYRDNEQFF TGTGCCAGCGCAATATACCGAGACAATGAGCAGTTCTTC
TRBJ2-1 TRBV7-6 . . CASSLIGGGSYNEQFF TGTGCCAGCAGCCTCATCGGAGGAGGCTCCTACAATGAGCAGTTCTTC
TRBJ2-2 TRBV19 TRBD1 . CASMGTGGSGELFF TGTGCCAGTATGGGGACAGGGGGCTCCGGGGAGCTGTTTTTT
TRBJ1-3 TRBV7-9 . . CASSLSIRDDTIYF TGTGCCAGCAGCTTATCCATCAGGGACGACACCATATATTTT
TRBJ2-7 TRBV4-1 TRBD1 . CASSQVWDRGIYEQYF TGCGCCAGCAGCCAAGTTTGGGACAGGGGGATATACGAGCAGTACTTC
TRBJ2-7 TRBV27 . . CASSLGTNYEQYF TGTGCCAGCAGTTTGGGGACAAACTACGAGCAGTACTTC
TRBJ2-7 TRBV6-5 . . CASSYSTATYEQYF TGTGCCAGCAGTTACTCGACAGCCACCTACGAGCAGTACTTC
TRBJ2-4 TRBV5-4 TRBD2 . CASTEGLAENIQYF TGTGCCAGCACCGAGGGACTAGCGGAAAACATTCAGTACTTC
TRBJ2-1 TRBV27 . . CASSLRIDTYNEQFF TGTGCCAGCAGTTTACGAATTGATACCTACAATGAGCAGTTCTTC
TRBJ1-5 TRBV10-1 TRBD1 . CASSEWLQGALYSNQPQHF TGCGCCAGCAGTGAGTGGCTACAGGGGGCCCTTTATAGCAATCAGCCCCAGCATTTT
TRBJ2-7 TRBV11-3 . . CASSSRLGDGGIPYEQYF TGTGCCAGCAGCTCCCGATTGGGCGATGGCGGGATCCCCTACGAGCAGTACTTC
TRBJ2-3 TRBV20-1 . . CSAMVDTQYF TGCAGTGCCATGGTTGATACGCAGTATTTT
TRBJ2-1 TRBV5-1 . . CASSLGGGHNEQFF TGCGCCAGCAGCTTGGGGGGCGGACACAATGAGCAGTTCTTC
TRBJ2-7 TRBV7-9 . . CASSSGSHRLEQYF TGTGCCAGCAGCTCCGGCTCCCACCGGCTCGAGCAGTACTTC
TRBJ2-7 TRBV5-1 . . CASSLGQGPNYEQYF TGCGCCAGCAGCTTGGGTCAGGGCCCAAACTACGAGCAGTACTTC
TRBJ2-7 TRBV4-1 TRBD2 . CASSQGGSGAREQYF TGCGCCAGCAGCCAAGGAGGGAGCGGGGCTAGGGAGCAGTACTTC
TRBJ2-3 TRBV5-1 . once CASSFRDPSTDTQYF TGCGCCAGCAGCTTTCGGGACCCCAGCACAGATACGCAGTATTTT
TRBJ2-5 TRBV28 . few CASSLKGTLGRGETQYF TGTGCCAGCAGTTTAAAGGGGACTTTGGGGCGCGGAGAGACCCAGTACTTC
TRBJ2-1 TRBV4-1 TRBD2 . CASSPQLPRTSASYNEQFF TGCGCCAGCAGCCCTCAACTCCCTCGGACTAGCGCTTCCTACAATGAGCAGTTCTTC
TRBJ2-2 TRBV28 TRBD2 . CASSPSQAGGGMTGELFF TGTGCCAGCAGCCCCTCGCAAGCGGGAGGGGGTATGACCGGGGAGCTGTTTTTT
TRBJ2-7 TRBV4-3 . . CASSQDGAATSYEQYF TGCGCCAGCAGCCAAGATGGAGCGGCGACCTCCTACGAGCAGTACTTC
TRBJ2-7 TRBV7-6 TRBD2 . CASSFRGDEQYF TGTGCCAGCAGCTTCCGGGGGGACGAGCAGTACTTC
TRBJ2-7 TRBV11-2 . . CASSLGRQLFSYEQYF TGTGCCAGCAGCTTAGGGCGACAGCTCTTCTCCTACGAGCAGTACTTC
TRBJ1-1 TRBV11-3 . . CASSFRGNTEAFF TGTGCCAGCAGCTTTCGGGGTAACACTGAAGCTTTCTTT
TRBJ2-5 TRBV9 . . CASSVVRQETQYF TGTGCCAGCAGCGTAGTACGTCAAGAGACCCAGTACTTC
TRBJ2-7 TRBV28 TRBD1 . CASSRQGYHYEQYF TGTGCCAGCAGCCGACAGGGGTACCACTACGAGCAGTACTTC
TRBJ2-7 TRBV7-9 TRBD1 few CASSTTGSSYEQYF TGTGCCAGCAGCACGACAGGGAGCTCCTACGAGCAGTACTTC
TRBJ2-5 TRBV29-1 TRBD2 . CSVVLAGIQETQYF TGCAGCGTTGTACTAGCGGGCATCCAAGAGACCCAGTACTTC
TRBJ1-1 TRBV5-6 TRBD1 once CASSLVRDRTLEAFF TGTGCCAGCAGCTTGGTGCGGGACAGAACTCTTGAAGCTTTCTTT